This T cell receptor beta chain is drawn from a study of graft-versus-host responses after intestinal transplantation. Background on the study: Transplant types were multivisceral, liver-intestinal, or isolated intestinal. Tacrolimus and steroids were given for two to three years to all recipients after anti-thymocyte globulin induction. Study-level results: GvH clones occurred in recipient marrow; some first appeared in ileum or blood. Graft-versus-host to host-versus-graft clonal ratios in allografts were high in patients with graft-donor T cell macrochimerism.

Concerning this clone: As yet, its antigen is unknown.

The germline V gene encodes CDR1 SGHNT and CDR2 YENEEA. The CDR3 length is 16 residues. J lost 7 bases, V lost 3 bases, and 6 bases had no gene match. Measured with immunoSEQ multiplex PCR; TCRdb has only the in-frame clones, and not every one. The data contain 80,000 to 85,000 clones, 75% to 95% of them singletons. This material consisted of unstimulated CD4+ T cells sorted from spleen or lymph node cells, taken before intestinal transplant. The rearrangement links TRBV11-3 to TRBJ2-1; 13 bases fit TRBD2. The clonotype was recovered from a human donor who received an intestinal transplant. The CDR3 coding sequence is TGTGCCAGCAGCTTTACTAGCGGGGGGGTCGGGAATGAGCAGTTCTTC. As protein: CASSFTSGGVGNEQFF.